The subject of this entry is one T cell receptor beta chain. In the authors' workflow: Reference gene primer amplification gave nucleated cell count estimates. TCRdb keeps only in-frame clones here, not all; method: immunoSEQ multiplex PCR. That table furnishes V, J and clone size, whereas the DNA furnished D and trimming. The sample has 130,000 to 150,000 clones; 85% to 90% are singletons. The data derive from a study of blood T cell repertoires in COVID-19. Study information: The samples span acute and convalescent COVID-19 from the United States, Italy and Spain. Sample material is recorded as cDNA or gDNA derived from T cells, B-cell-depleted T cells, or PBMCs.

The CDR3 loop spans 14 amino acids. V was trimmed by 4 bases and J by 6 bases, leaving 15 bases between them. Germline CDR1 and CDR2: KGHSH and LQKENI. The clonotype comes from a woman aged 55-69 years with active COVID-19. Sequencing input: peripheral blood. The V call is TRBV18, the J call TRBJ1-1, with a tentative D call TRBD1 (6 bases). The CDR3 DNA reads as TGTGCCAGCTCACTCGGACAGCCCGGGGCTGAAGCTTTCTTT. It translates to CASSLGQPGAEAFF.